The 19 T cell receptor beta chains below were found in one sample sequenced in a study of blood T cell repertoires in COVID-19. Profiling relied on immunoSEQ multiplex PCR, and the TCRdb table lists in-frame clones only, not all of them. The data hold 350,000 to 450,000 clones, with just over 90% observed a single time. Sequenced material: PBMCs or T cells enriched from blood (not recorded which). Source of these receptors: a woman aged 35 to 49 who had been exposed to COVID-19.

The chain carries TRBV15 and TRBJ2-7, with D unresolved. The germline CDR1 and CDR2 sequences are LNHNV and YYDKDF (reference sequence). The V gene lost 0 bases and the J gene lost 4 bases, with 10 bases spanning the gap. The CDR3 totals 14 residues. The CDR3, as DNA: TGTGCCACCAGCAGAGAGCGGCCTGGGTACGAGCAGTACTTC. Encoded protein: CATSRERPGYEQYF.

The CDR3 protein is CASSSTVYQPQHF. CDR3 nucleotides: TGTGCCAGCAGTTCTACAGTTTATCAGCCCCAGCATTTT. The chain combines TRBV27 with TRBJ1-5, with D unresolved. V lost 4 bases, J lost 5 bases, and 9 bases lay in between. The length of the CDR3 is 13 residues. The germline CDR1 and CDR2 sequences are MNHEY and SMNVEV (reference sequence).

This sequence joins TRBV18 and TRBJ1-4; tentative D call: TRBD1 (5 bases). The CDR3 consists of 15 residues. Germline values: CDR1 KGHSH, CDR2 LQKENI. Deletions cut 3 bases from V and 3 bases from J, with 11 bases between. CDR3 region: CASSPGGKANEKLFF. As DNA, the CDR3 is TGTGCCAGCTCACCCGGGGGGAAGGCTAATGAAAAACTGTTTTTT.

The chain links TRBV7-2 to TRBJ2-7, with TRBD2 matching over 12 bases. Germline V lookup: CDR1 SGHTA, CDR2 FQGNSA. This CDR3 spans 14 amino acids. The V segment lost 1 base and the J segment 13 bases; nucleotides outside the gene matches: 8. CDR3 nucleotide sequence: TGTGCCAGCAGCTTAGTAGGGCTAGCGGGGGGGGAATACTTC. Residues: CASSLVGLAGGEYF.

V gene TRBV19 combines with J gene TRBJ1-2, with TRBD1 identical over 8 bases. The CDR3 is 14 amino acids. Trimming at V came to 6 bases and at J to 6 bases, leaving 9 bases not matched to a gene. Germline V gene sequence: CDR1 LNHDA, CDR2 SQIVND (reference sequence). CDR3 region: CASSETDRGNGYTF. DNA of the CDR3: TGTGCCAGTAGCGAAACTGACAGGGGAAATGGCTACACCTTC.

The sample holds a few counts of this clone. This chain uses TRBV7-9 with TRBJ2-7; 12 nucleotides align to TRBD2. CDR3 length: 17 amino acids. Germline loops: CDR1 SEHNR, CDR2 FQNEAQ (reference sequence). J lost 0 bases, V lost 1 base, and 4 bases had no gene match. CDR3 in DNA: TGTGCCAGCAGCTTAGGGACTAGCGGGATTTTCTCCTACGAGCAGTACTTC. It translates to CASSLGTSGIFSYEQYF.

CDR3 sequence (DNA): TGTGCTAGTGGTTCGGTGGGACAGCAAGGCTACACCTTC. Amino acid sequence: CASGSVGQQGYTF. The chain couples TRBV12-5 to TRBJ1-2, with 7 bases that match TRBD1. In germline, CDR1 is LGHNT, CDR2 FRNRAP. The CDR3 extends over 13 amino acids. J gave up 8 bases and V 4 bases, and 7 bases lay outside the gene matches. Complete variable domain (other parts from reference TRBV12-5 and TRBJ1-2): DARVTQTPRHKVTEMGQEVTMRCQPILGHNTVFWYRQTMMQGLELLAYFRNRAPLDDSGMPKDRFSAEMPDATLATLKIQPSEPRDSAVYFCASGSVGQQGYTFGSGTRLTVV.

This chain links TRBV5-5 with TRBJ2-1; D is perhaps TRBD2 (6 bases). The CDR3 extends over 17 amino acids. Germline CDR1 is SGHKS and CDR2 is YYEKEE (reference sequence). V was pared by 0 bases and J by 4 bases, with 17 bases between. CDR3 loop: CASSLDGGTVRYNEQFF. The CDR3 region has the DNA TGTGCCAGCAGCTTGGACGGAGGGACGGTGCGGTACAATGAGCAGTTCTTC.

This chain uses TRBV12-5 with TRBJ2-2; weak D call: TRBD1 (5 bases). This CDR3 contains 13 residues. V was pared by 6 bases and J by 8 bases, with 13 bases between. Germline assignment: CDR1 LGHNT and CDR2 FRNRAP. The CDR3 DNA follows: TGTGCTAGTGGGGGTAGGGGTACAGGGGAGCTGTTTTTT. This sequence encodes CASGGRGTGELFF.

The chain couples TRBV19 to TRBJ1-5; the D is unclear. Trimming shortened V by 2 bases and J by 0 bases, and 11 bases separated the two germline ends. The CDR3 totals 16 residues. Germline CDR1 reads LNHDA; CDR2 reads SQIVND (reference sequence). The CDR3 sequence is CASSIRERASNQPQHF. In DNA form, the CDR3 reads TGTGCCAGTAGTATAAGAGAGAGGGCTAGCAATCAGCCCCAGCATTTT.

The chain is built from TRBV3-1 (or the pseudogene TRBV3-2) and TRBJ2-3, with 7 bases that match TRBD2. This CDR3 spans 15 amino acids. V dropped 4 bases and J dropped 2; count of bases not matched to a gene: 6. The germline V gene has CDR1 LGHDT and CDR2 YNNKEL (reference sequence). The CDR3 DNA reads TGTGCCAGCAGCCGTCGGACTAGTCCCACAGATACGCAGTATTTT. Translated: CASSRRTSPTDTQYF.

This clone has just a few counts. Other DNA sequences from this sample encode an identical CDR3 as well. V is TRBV30 and J is TRBJ1-4, with 8 bases that match TRBD1. Germline assignment: CDR1 GTSNPN and CDR2 SVGIG (reference sequence). This CDR3 contains 14 residues. The V segment lost 0 bases and the J segment 7 bases; nucleotides outside the gene matches: 4. The CDR3 here is CAWSVGQGAEKLFF. The DNA for the CDR3 is TGTGCCTGGAGTGTAGGGCAGGGGGCTGAAAAACTGTTTTTT.

The chain carries TRBV28 and TRBJ1-5; the D is unclear. Trimming stripped 5 bases from V and 2 bases from J, with 13 bases between. This CDR3 has 15 amino acids. CDR1 and CDR2 (germline): MDHEN, SYDVKM. The CDR3: CASSAEGLGNQPQHF. The CDR3, as DNA: TGTGCCAGCAGTGCCGAGGGTTTGGGCAATCAGCCCCAGCATTTT.

The J gene is TRBJ2-3, the V gene TRBV11-3, with 9 bases lining up with TRBD2. V lost 7 bases, J lost 3 bases, and 8 bases stayed unmatched. Germline-derived CDR1 and CDR2 are SGHNT and YENEEA. The CDR3 runs 15 residues. The CDR3, as DNA: TGTGCCAGCACCAGTAGCGGGAGAGTGACAGATACGCAGTATTTT. This encodes CASTSSGRVTDTQYF.

V usage is TRBV7-2 and J usage is TRBJ2-1; 16 nucleotides align to TRBD2. Germline values: CDR1 SGHTA, CDR2 FQGNSA. V shed 4 bases, J shed 6 bases, and the junction held 12 bases outside the gene matches. There are 19 residues in the CDR3. The CDR3 DNA reads TGTGCCAGCAGCTCCCACGCTGGGACTAGCGGGAGGGCCTCCAATGAGCAGTTCTTC. This encodes CASSSHAGTSGRASNEQFF.

The chain carries TRBV3-1 (or the pseudogene TRBV3-2) and TRBJ2-1, with TRBD2 matching 10 bases. Germline V lookup: CDR1 LGHDT, CDR2 YNNKEL (reference sequence). V lost 1 base, J lost 7 bases, and 13 bases stayed unmatched. CDR3 length equals 18 residues. The CDR3 reads CASSQGFAASGSINEQFF. CDR3 DNA sequence: TGTGCCAGCAGCCAAGGCTTTGCGGCTAGCGGGAGCATAAATGAGCAGTTCTTC.

The V call is TRBV5-1, the J call TRBJ2-1, with 9 bases that match TRBD2. This CDR3 spans 14 amino acids. The J segment lost 8 bases and the V segment lost 4 bases, leaving 7 bases of the junction unmatched. Germline V lookup: CDR1 SGHRS, CDR2 YFSETQ. The CDR3 spells CASSQIAGVDEQFF. The CDR3 DNA is TGCGCCAGCAGCCAAATAGCGGGAGTGGATGAGCAGTTCTTC.

The rearrangement uses TRBV19 and TRBJ2-7; D may be TRBD1 (5 bases). Germline CDR1 reads LNHDA; CDR2 reads SQIVND (reference sequence). The CDR3 has 14 amino acids. The V end was cut by 9 bases, the J end by 2 bases, with 17 bases between. CDR3 amino acids: CASENRGHPYEQYF. CDR3 DNA sequence: TGTGCCAGCGAAAATAGGGGCCACCCCTACGAGCAGTACTTC.

This chain uses TRBV5-1 with TRBJ1-1; possible D gene TRBD1, 5 bases. This CDR3 contains 16 residues. V lost 0 bases, J lost 9 bases, and 21 bases lay in between. Per germline, CDR1 SGHRS and CDR2 YFSETQ. The CDR3 DNA reads TGCGCCAGCAGCTTGGTTCCGGGACTCAAAGCGGGGCAAGCTTTCTTT. Translated, it gives CASSLVPGLKAGQAFF.